This T cell receptor (beta chain) was recovered during a study of blood T cell repertoires in COVID-19. Study-wide context: Samples taken during acute and convalescent COVID-19 were collected in the United States, Italy and Spain. The analysed material was cDNA or gDNA that came from T cells, B-cell-depleted T cells, or PBMCs.

CDR3 length: 13 amino acids. V was trimmed by 6 bases and J by 0 bases, leaving 5 bases between them. Germline V gene data show CDR1 as KGHSH and CDR2 as LQKENI. The participants were between roughly 18 and 89 years old and came from some 23 US areas. Self-reported history from a screening survey and questionnaire set each donor's cohort. Repertoires were generated with immunoSEQ multiplex PCR, while TCRdb's copy carries only in-frame clones and drops some. The sample carries a few hundred thousand clones, about 86% recorded once. The chain employs TRBV18 and TRBJ1-4; D remains unclear. What was sequenced was PBMCs or T cells enriched from blood (not recorded which). This TCR came from a woman between 35 and 50 years old with acute COVID-19. CDR3 sequence (DNA): TGTGCCAGCTCTGGAGCAACTAATGAAAAACTGTTTTTT. Protein sequence: CASSGATNEKLFF.